The 22 T cell receptor beta chains reported below all come from one sample, sequenced in a study of blood T cell repertoires in COVID-19. TCRdb's copy holds only in-frame clones and misses some; the assay was immunoSEQ multiplex PCR. Of hundreds of thousands of clones detected, 85% to 90% appear once; the ten largest clones hold over 1.5%. Sequenced input: PBMCs or T cells enriched from blood (not recorded which). These receptors all stem from a man aged 35 to 55 who had recovered from COVID-19.

This chain links TRBV11-2 with TRBJ2-7, with 11 bases identical to TRBD1. V lost 4 bases and J lost 5; bases outside the gene matches: 7. Germline assignment: CDR1 SGHAT and CDR2 FQNNGV. The CDR3 totals 15 residues. The CDR3 sequence is CASSSIRDRGNEQYF. For the CDR3, the DNA is TGTGCCAGCAGCTCGATACGGGACAGGGGGAACGAGCAGTACTTC.

V gene TRBV29-1 combines with J gene TRBJ1-2; 8 nucleotides line up with TRBD1. CDR3 length equals 13 residues. The germline CDR1 and CDR2 sequences are SQVTM and ANQGSEA. V was clipped by 1 base and J by 6 bases; unmatched bases: 4. As DNA, the CDR3 is TGCAGCGTTGAAGTAGGACAGGGCAATGGCTACACCTTC. This codes for CSVEVGQGNGYTF.

This chain connects TRBV11-2 to TRBJ1-1; 8 bases are a match to TRBD1. CDR3 size: 15 residues. Germline CDR1 and CDR2: SGHAT and FQNNGV. V lost 5 bases to trimming and J lost 0 bases; unmatched junction nucleotides: 5. The DNA of the CDR3 is TGTGCCAGCAGCGCACCGGGACAGGTGAACACTGAAGCTTTCTTT. This encodes CASSAPGQVNTEAFF.

With regard to this clone: The identical CDR3 is also encoded by other nucleotide sequences in the sample. This rearrangement joins TRBV5-1 to TRBJ2-7; 8 positions agree with TRBD1. The germline V gene encodes CDR1 SGHRS and CDR2 YFSETQ. V was pared by 5 bases and J by 0 bases, with 4 bases of the junction left unmatched. CDR3 length: 14 residues. CDR3 DNA sequence: TGCGCCAGCAGTCCCGGGACAGGCTCCTACGAGCAGTACTTC. It is translated as CASSPGTGSYEQYF. The complete variable domain, with remaining parts taken from reference TRBV5-1 and TRBJ2-7, reads KAGVTQTPRYLIKTRGQQVTLSCSPISGHRSVSWYQQTPGQGLQFLFEYFSETQRNKGNFPGRFSGRQFSNSRSEMNVSTLELGDSALYLCASSPGTGSYEQYFGPGTRLTVT.

J is TRBJ1-4 and V is TRBV7-2, with D possibly matching TRBD1 (6 bases). This CDR3 is built from 17 residues. The germline V gene has CDR1 SGHTA and CDR2 FQGNSA. Trimming took 2 bases from V and 0 from J, leaving 13 bases between them. This chain's CDR3 is CASSLTGTDATNEKLFF. The CDR3 DNA sequence: TGTGCCAGCAGCTTAACAGGGACCGATGCAACTAATGAAAAACTGTTTTTT. Complete variable domain (other parts from reference TRBV7-2 and TRBJ1-4): GAGVSQSPSNKVTEKGKDVELRCDPISGHTALYWYRQSLGQGLEFLIYFQGNSAPDKSGLPSDRFSAERTGGSVSTLTIQRTQQEDSAVYLCASSLTGTDATNEKLFFGSGTQLSVL.

DNA for the CDR3: TGTGCCAGCAGCTCGTGGACAGGCCCTGAACCCCTCCACTTT. Protein product: CASSSWTGPEPLHF. The V and J genes are TRBV7-2 and TRBJ1-6, with 7 bases fitting TRBD1. J lost 12 bases, V lost 4 bases, and 9 bases had no gene match. CDR3 length equals 14 residues. CDR1 and CDR2 from the germline V gene are SGHTA and FQGNSA. The full variable domain, in which reference TRBV7-2 and TRBJ1-6 provide the parts outside the CDR3, is GAGVSQSPSNKVTEKGKDVELRCDPISGHTALYWYRQSLGQGLEFLIYFQGNSAPDKSGLPSDRFSAERTGGSVSTLTIQRTQQEDSAVYLCASSSWTGPEPLHFGNGTRLTVT.

This chain connects TRBV11-2 to TRBJ1-2; no clear D gene. V was trimmed by 1 base and J by 3 bases, leaving 9 bases between them. The CDR3 contains 14 residues. Germline lookup yields CDR1 SGHAT and CDR2 FQNNGV. CDR3 loop: CASSLGGSDYGYTF. CDR3 sequence (DNA): TGTGCCAGCAGCTTAGGAGGGTCCGACTATGGCTACACCTTC.

The rearrangement uses TRBV28 and TRBJ1-2; 8 nucleotides agree with TRBD1. Germline lookup yields CDR1 MDHEN and CDR2 SYDVKM. V shed 6 bases, J shed 6 bases, and the junction held 9 bases outside the gene matches. The length of the CDR3 is 14 residues. The CDR3 region has the DNA TGTGCCAGCAGCTCCGGACAGGGTTTCGATGGCTACACCTTC. It is translated as CASSSGQGFDGYTF.

The chain carries TRBV4-1 and TRBJ1-2; possible D gene TRBD1, 6 bases. This CDR3 has 13 residues. Deletions cut 6 bases from V and 5 bases from J, with 13 bases between. Germline V CDR1 and CDR2: MGHRA, YSYEKL. The CDR3 sequence is CASSRRDTYGYTF. The CDR3 nucleotides read TGCGCCAGCAGTCGCCGGGACACGTATGGCTACACCTTC.

The chain carries TRBV19 and TRBJ1-2; tentative D call: TRBD1 (5 bases). CDR1 and CDR2 (germline): LNHDA, SQIVND (reference sequence). V was shortened by 7 bases and J by 6 bases, with 12 bases between the two germline ends. The CDR3 loop spans 12 amino acids. The CDR3 loop reads CASNLGQDGYTF. CDR3 sequence (DNA): TGTGCCAGTAATTTGGGGCAAGATGGCTACACCTTC.

V gene TRBV5-1 combines with J gene TRBJ1-2; D uncertain. The CDR3 runs 14 residues. Deletions cut 4 bases from V and 4 bases from J, with 14 bases between. CDR1 is SGHRS and CDR2 is YFSETQ in the germline V gene. The DNA for the CDR3 is TGCGCCAGCAGCCAGGAGGGAGGAATCTATGGCTACACCTTC. Residues: CASSQEGGIYGYTF. Full variable domain (missing parts from reference TRBV5-1 and TRBJ1-2): KAGVTQTPRYLIKTRGQQVTLSCSPISGHRSVSWYQQTPGQGLQFLFEYFSETQRNKGNFPGRFSGRQFSNSRSEMNVSTLELGDSALYLCASSQEGGIYGYTFGSGTRLTVV.

The rearrangement uses TRBV11-3 and TRBJ2-2; 14 bases are shared with TRBD2. CDR1 and CDR2 from the germline V gene are SGHNT and YENEEA. Trimming removed 5 bases from V and 4 bases from J; junction bases left unmatched: 6. This CDR3 is 17 amino acids long. The CDR3 DNA follows: TGTGCCAGCAGCCCTAGGACTAGCGGGAGGCCCACCGGGGAGCTGTTTTTT. It codes for CASSPRTSGRPTGELFF. Complete variable domain (other parts from reference TRBV11-3 and TRBJ2-2): EAGVVQSPRYKIIEKKQPVAFWCNPISGHNTLYWYLQNLGQGPELLIRYENEEAVDDSQLPKDRFSAERLKGVDSTLKIQPAELGDSAVYLCASSPRTSGRPTGELFFGEGSRLTVL.

This chain connects TRBV28 to TRBJ2-7; 7 bases map to TRBD2. CDR3 length: 14 amino acids. Per the germline V gene, CDR1 is MDHEN and CDR2 is SYDVKM. The junction had 4 bases not matched to a gene; V was cut back by 5 bases and J by 0 bases. For the CDR3, the DNA is TGTGCCAGCAGTCCTCTAGCGGCCTCCTACGAGCAGTACTTC. This sequence encodes CASSPLAASYEQYF.

This clone was seen only a few times. This CDR3 is CASRETPFQGSPLHF. DNA of the CDR3: TGCGCCAGCAGGGAAACCCCTTTCCAGGGATCACCCCTCCACTTT. The chain joins TRBV5-1 to TRBJ1-6; possible D gene TRBD1, 5 bases. The V gene's germline CDR1 is SGHRS and CDR2 YFSETQ. Trimming stripped 5 bases from V and 10 bases from J, with 19 bases between. The CDR3 consists of 15 residues.

The chain carries TRBV28 and TRBJ2-3, with D maybe TRBD2 (7 bases). CDR3 size: 12 residues. The V gene's germline CDR1 is MDHEN and CDR2 SYDVKM. V lost 2 bases and J 9 bases, leaving 9 bases between the germline ends. The CDR3 nucleotides are TGTGCCAGCAGTTTAACGGGGGGCACGCAGTATTTT. Translated: CASSLTGGTQYF.

The rearrangement uses TRBV12-3 or TRBV12-4 and TRBJ1-1; no definite D call. V lost 10 bases, J lost 3 bases, and 9 bases lay in between. The CDR3 sequence is 11 residues long. The DNA of the CDR3 is TGTGCCAACTCTATTGACACTGAAGCTTTCTTT. Translating gives CANSIDTEAFF.

A single count supports this clone. The J gene is TRBJ1-4, the V gene TRBV19, with D tentatively TRBD1 (5 bases). This CDR3 spans 13 amino acids. Deletions cut 6 bases from V and 5 bases from J, with 10 bases between. Germline V gene sequence: CDR1 LNHDA, CDR2 SQIVND (reference sequence). The CDR3 region is CASSDRINEKLFF. The CDR3 DNA reads TGTGCCAGTAGCGACAGAATAAATGAAAAACTGTTTTTT.

The chain has TRBV18 and TRBJ2-7; 7 positions agree with TRBD1. V trimming: 6 bases; J trimming: 2 bases; junction bases outside the gene matches: 1. The V gene's germline CDR1 is KGHSH and CDR2 LQKENI. CDR3 length equals 12 residues. The CDR3 loop is CASSGTAYEQYF. Written as DNA, the CDR3 is TGTGCCAGCTCCGGGACAGCCTACGAGCAGTACTTC.

The chain uses TRBV6-1 and TRBJ1-3; the D is unclear. The V gene's germline CDR1 is MNHNS and CDR2 SASEGT. The CDR3 is 14 residues long. Trimming cost V 2 bases and J 8 bases, with 13 bases left between them. The CDR3 region has the DNA TGTGCCAGCAGTGAACACACTCTGGAGGACACCATATATTTT. The encoded protein is CASSEHTLEDTIYF.

V usage is TRBV2 and J usage is TRBJ1-2, with D possibly being TRBD1 (5 bases). The CDR3 runs 12 residues. V dropped 7 bases and J dropped 4 bases, with 10 bases sitting between them. Germline V gives CDR1 SNHLY, CDR2 FYNNEI. This chain's CDR3 is CASIRDSYGYTF. Here the CDR3 DNA reads TGTGCCAGCATCAGGGATAGCTATGGCTACACCTTC.

The gene calls are TRBV9 and TRBJ1-1; unclear D gene. Germline CDR1 and CDR2: SGDLS and YYNGEE. V was shortened by 4 bases and J by 7 bases, with 14 bases between the two germline ends. The CDR3 is 13 residues long. The CDR3 is CASSPHGRDEAFF. For the CDR3, the DNA is TGTGCCAGCAGCCCGCATGGGAGGGATGAAGCTTTCTTT.

The rearrangement joins TRBV7-9 to TRBJ2-5; D is unresolved. CDR1 SEHNR and CDR2 FQNEAQ come from the germline V gene (reference sequence). The CDR3 is made up of 12 amino acids. The V end lost 3 bases, the J end lost 4 bases, and 6 bases lay between the germline ends. The CDR3 reads CASSLNRETQYF. The DNA of the CDR3 is TGTGCCAGCAGCTTGAACAGAGAGACCCAGTACTTC.